The T cell receptor beta chain under discussion was sequenced for a study of Graves' ophthalmopathy and Graves' hyperthyroidism listed by TCRdb under 2018. Background for the entire study: Peripheral blood was collected before any treatment was given, at the time of initial diagnosis. In total, 135 blood samples were TCR-sequenced: around 42 ophthalmopathy, some 75 hyperthyroidism and around 17 hyperthyroidism-to-ophthalmopathy patients. To explore V-J signatures that separate ophthalmopathy from hyperthyroidism, a discovery set of about 100 patients was enrolled, consisting of more than 40 with ophthalmopathy and about 60 with stable hyperthyroidism. Following sample collection, hyperthyroidism patients were given methimazole at a starting dose of 30 mg daily, and ophthalmopathy patients were given high-dose intravenous methylprednisolone. T-cell repertoires of thyroid tissue and blood were compared in more than 5 hyperthyroidism patients. An independent validation cohort was composed of about 20 hyperthyroidism patients and 15 to 17 patients who later progressed from hyperthyroidism to ophthalmopathy. The study used TCR beta repertoire signatures to distinguish Graves' ophthalmopathy from Graves' hyperthyroidism and to predict progression to ophthalmopathy.

This clonotype was seen repeatedly, ten times or more. The antigen it recognizes is unknown. Base qualities were left out, and no much larger clone turns up one base away. The study at large found these results: No statistical method was used to predetermine the sample size, and group allocation was not hidden from the investigators. The 13-signature model separated ophthalmopathy from stable hyperthyroidism with around 90% sensitivity and about 81% specificity in cross-validation, and 80%/75% in the test set. In validation, the model predicted ophthalmopathy progression with 70.59% sensitivity and approximately 78% specificity; roughly 11 predicted patients were CT-confirmed with GO in a median of approximately 6.5 months. Most expanded thyroid clonotypes with frequency above 0.001 were also detected in blood, suggesting blood repertoires may reflect the thyroid immune response.

Per the germline V gene (reference sequence), DFQATT is the CDR1 and SNEGSKA is the CDR2. Between the V and J ends, shortened by 6 bases and 3 bases respectively, the junction contains 15 bases. The CDR3 holds 13 amino acids from the cysteine to the phenylalanine. Only the CDR3 region is kept as DNA, spanning 39 bases read in frame from base 1. For repertoire sequencing, TCR beta CDR3 regions were amplified from RNA transcripts. A first-round RT-PCR used HTBI primers with the Qiagen OneStep RT-PCR kit, followed by a second-round multiplex PCR, size selection and purification. Libraries were sequenced on an Illumina HiSeq2000 using paired-end 100 bp reads. Concerning the study's data processing: SOAPnuke was used for read processing, and reads with adapters, uncalled bases, a mean Phred below 15, or no exact constant-primer or identifier match were discarded. COPE v1.2.5 was used to merge the high-quality paired reads. Each unique nucleotide sequence was treated as a clonotype, and MiTCR v1.1 was used to align the clonotypes to the IMGT TRB V, D and J references. The analysis was limited to V-J combinations with a frequency above 0.0001, which together covered 99.2% of repertoires. For each V-J combination, a TCR clonal expansion and chaos score was defined as the ratio of F50 clonal expansion to chaos observed in the TCRdist matrix. Features were reduced by Welch's t-statistics and random forest to around 13 V-J combinations, which fed a naive Bayes classifier. Thyroid-blood repertoire similarity was quantified with the Morisita-Horn index. TCRdb trimmed the raw reads at Q25, called clones with MiXCR and kept productive beta chains. Every entry covers one CDR3 protein and lists the most common genes and DNA from its rows. The V and J calls here are based on TCRdb, not the publication. The sample includes fewer than 350,000 distinct CDR3 sequences, with 17% observed a single time. Approximately 13% of the sample is taken by the ten largest.

Patients with ophthalmopathy had moderately to severely active disease, with a Clinical Activity Score of 3 or more, a NOSPECS grade of 4 or more, and a disease duration of less than 3 months. Patients with other autoimmune diseases, uncontrolled infections, pregnancy or lactation were excluded. Diagnosis was based on clinical symptoms, serum thyroxine, TRAb, thyroid ultrasound and orbital computed tomography. Using Ficoll-Paque density gradient centrifugation, PBMCs were isolated from 9 to 10 ml of fresh peripheral blood. Trizol reagent was used to extract the total RNA, and its quality was then checked on an Agilent 2100 Bioanalyzer.

Sequenced sample: peripheral blood. This TCR derives from an adult man with Graves' ophthalmopathy. The chain joins TRBV20-1 to TRBJ2-7, with no confidently assigned D gene. The CDR3 reads as follows: CSATTVANYEQYF. The nucleotide sequence reads TGCAGTGCAACGACTGTCGCCAACTACGAGCAGTACTTC.